The 5 T cell receptor beta chains presented below share a single source sample, sequenced in a study of healthy donors' naive CD4 and CD8 T cells. TCR libraries were built from approximately 0.55 ug of total RNA by linear amplification. TCRdb reprocessed the reads via MiXCR and lists one record per CDR3 protein. The table shows 200,000 or so distinct CDR3 sequences, with about 76% occurring only once. Material: naive CD4+ and CD8+ T cells sorted from blood, pooled from several donors. The receptors stem from a pool of human donors in good health; the sample pools cells from several healthy donors.

The rearrangement joins TRBV29-1 to TRBJ2-2; D is ambiguous. CDR1 SQVTM and CDR2 ANQGSEA come from the germline V gene. The germline V and J ends were trimmed by 4 bases and 0 bases, with 3 bases remaining between them. The CDR3 runs to 12 residues. CDR3 DNA: TGCAGCGTTGTACCGAACACCGGGGAGCTGTTTTTT. As protein: CSVVPNTGELFF.

This clonotype was recorded a few times. This rearrangement joins TRBV29-1 to TRBJ2-7, with D possibly TRBD2 on 6 matching bases. This CDR3 region has 16 residues. In germline, CDR1 is SQVTM, CDR2 ANQGSEA. Between the trimmed V and J ends, which lost 3 bases and 0 bases, there was a span of 18 bases. CDR3 amino acids: CSVDRPGTVDSYEQYF. The CDR3 region has the DNA TGCAGCGTTGACAGACCCGGGACTGTAGACTCCTACGAGCAGTACTTC.

This clonotype has more than one count but fewer than ten. This chain links TRBV19 with TRBJ2-1; the D gene is possibly TRBD2 (5 bases). Germline V lookup: CDR1 LNHDA, CDR2 SQIVND (reference sequence). Deletions cut 9 bases from V and 6 bases from J, with 15 bases between. This CDR3 has 13 amino acids. The CDR3 sequence: CASRIARTNEQFF. Here the CDR3 DNA reads TGTGCCAGCCGGATAGCGAGGACCAATGAGCAGTTCTTC.

The gene calls are TRBV30 and TRBJ2-1; TRBD2 matches 8 bases. The trim removed 5 bases at V and 7 bases at J, leaving 7 bases unmatched. This CDR3 comprises 13 residues. CDR1 is GTSNPN and CDR2 is SVGIG in the germline V gene (reference sequence). The CDR3 DNA reads as TGTGCCTGGTCCAGCGGGAGTTGGAATGAGCAGTTCTTC. It specifies CAWSSGSWNEQFF.

This chain links TRBV5-6 with TRBJ1-6, with D possibly matching TRBD1 (5 bases). The CDR3 extends over 16 amino acids. Germline V gene sequence: CDR1 SGHDT, CDR2 YYEEEE. Trimming removed 4 bases from V and 6 bases from J, with 17 bases in between. This CDR3 is CASSPYGGAVNSPLHF. CDR3 DNA: TGTGCCAGCAGCCCCTATGGCGGGGCTGTTAATTCACCCCTCCACTTT.